This section outlines one T cell receptor (beta chain) sequence together with its context. Here immunoSEQ multiplex PCR was the method, and the copy in TCRdb shows in-frame clones only, minus some. Seen here are about 91,000 clones, around 85% observed once, and the top ten hold over 0.2%. The sample comes from a study of OX40 agonist ivuxolimab in advanced cancers. About the study: Patients were dosed intravenously with ivuxolimab at 0.01 to 10 mg/kg every 2 weeks. Males comprised over 80% of the group, whose mean age was about 62 years (range 23 to 79).

The CDR3 totals 15 residues. The germline CDR1 and CDR2 sequences are ENHRY and SYGVKD. Unmatched junction bases numbered 10, after V lost 9 bases and J lost 1 base. The receptor comes from an adult with an advanced solid tumor such as melanoma, head and neck, liver or kidney cancer. This specimen was CD4+ or CD8+ T cells sorted from blood, taken in a trial of the OX40 agonist ivuxolimab. The chain recombines TRBV10-3 with TRBJ2-3; 7 positions agree with TRBD2. CDR3 in amino acids: CAMGGREDGTDTQYF. CDR3 DNA: TGTGCCATGGGTGGTCGGGAGGATGGCACAGATACGCAGTATTTT.